The next 26 T cell receptor beta chains were all read from a single sample in a study of T cells in tumors and immune-related adverse events. The repertoire was sequenced with immunoSEQ multiplex PCR; TCRdb's copy has only in-frame clones and lacks some. The sample yields 10,000 or so clones, just under 95% seen once. Sequenced material: lymph node tissue, taken from a patient treated with anti-PD-1 therapy. The receptor source for this set is a female donor with metastatic renal cell carcinoma.

Here the CDR3 DNA reads TGTGCCAGCTCACCTCGACTAGTGGACGAGCAGTACTTC. As protein: CASSPRLVDEQYF. This chain links TRBV18 with TRBJ2-7, with D maybe TRBD2 (6 bases). CDR1 and CDR2 from the germline V gene are KGHSH and LQKENI. V lost 3 bases and J 5 bases, leaving 11 bases between the germline ends. CDR3 length: 13 residues. Drawing the rest from reference TRBV18 and TRBJ2-7, the complete variable domain is NAGVMQNPRHLVRRRGQEARLRCSPMKGHSHVYWYRQLPEEGLKFMVYLQKENIIDESGMPKERFSAEFPKEGPSILRIQQVVRGDSAAYFCASSPRLVDEQYFGPGTRLTVT.

CDR3 DNA sequence: TGTGCCAGCAGCTTATTTCGGGGGAACACTGAAGCTTTCTTT. It translates to CASSLFRGNTEAFF. The chain employs TRBV11-2 and TRBJ1-1; D ambiguous. The CDR3 loop spans 14 amino acids. V was cut by 2 bases and J by 1 base, with 8 bases left in between. Germline V gene sequence: CDR1 SGHAT, CDR2 FQNNGV. The full variable domain, in which reference TRBV11-2 and TRBJ1-1 provide the parts outside the CDR3, is EAGVAQSPRYKIIEKRQSVAFWCNPISGHATLYWYQQILGQGPKLLIQFQNNGVVDDSQLPKDRFSAERLKGVDSTLKIQPAKLEDSAVYLCASSLFRGNTEAFFGQGTRLTVV.

This chain joins TRBV5-4 and TRBJ2-3, with 16 bases fitting TRBD2. Trimming took 4 bases from V and 5 from J; bases not matched to a gene: 7. CDR3 length: 17 residues. Germline V gene sequence: CDR1 SGHNT, CDR2 YYREEE (reference sequence). The CDR3 DNA is TGTGCCAGCAGCCTGGGACTAGCGGGGGGGCAAGGAGATACGCAGTATTTT. Its protein is CASSLGLAGGQGDTQYF.

The rearrangement joins TRBV5-1 to TRBJ2-1; a possible D gene is TRBD2 (5 bases). This CDR3 has 10 amino acids. Germline V gene data show CDR1 as SGHRS and CDR2 as YFSETQ. The V and J ends lost 7 bases and 7 bases respectively, with 6 bases between them. The chain's CDR3 is CASGGNEQFF. In DNA form, the CDR3 reads TGCGCCAGCGGAGGTAATGAGCAGTTCTTC. Full variable domain (rest looked up from reference TRBV5-1 and TRBJ2-1): KAGVTQTPRYLIKTRGQQVTLSCSPISGHRSVSWYQQTPGQGLQFLFEYFSETQRNKGNFPGRFSGRQFSNSRSEMNVSTLELGDSALYLCASGGNEQFFGPGTRLTVL.

The chain links TRBV6-6 to TRBJ2-5, with 9 positions matching TRBD2. With 8 bases clipped from V and 5 bases from J, the junction kept 9 bases outside the gene matches. This CDR3 has 14 residues. Germline CDR1 reads MNHNY; CDR2 reads SVGAGI (reference sequence). CDR3 loop: CASWGGLAGETQYF. Here the CDR3 DNA reads TGTGCCAGCTGGGGGGGACTAGCTGGGGAGACCCAGTACTTC.

In its sample, this clone was seen a few times. The gene calls are TRBV7-9 and TRBJ2-4, with 9 bases fitting TRBD1. Per germline, CDR1 SEHNR and CDR2 FQNEAQ (reference sequence). J was trimmed by 7 bases and V by 8 bases; bases with no gene match: 0. The CDR3 consists of 11 residues. In nucleotides, the CDR3 is TGTGCCAGCGGGACAGGGAACATTCAGTACTTC. Its translation: CASGTGNIQYF. Full variable domain (outside the CDR3, taken from reference TRBV7-9 and TRBJ2-4): DTGVSQNPRHKITKRGQNVTFRCDPISEHNRLYWYRQTLGQGPEFLTYFQNEAQLEKSRLLSDRFSAERPKGSFSTLEIQRTEQGDSAMYLCASGTGNIQYFGAGTRLSVL.

The chain carries TRBV2 and TRBJ2-7; 10 nucleotides align to TRBD2. The V gene end was trimmed by 8 bases and the J gene end by 6 bases; junction bases not matched to a gene: 4. The CDR3 extends over 12 amino acids. Germline loops: CDR1 SNHLY, CDR2 FYNNEI. The CDR3 nucleotides read TGTGCCAGCTCCCTAGCGGGGGCCGAGCAGTACTTC. Translation: CASSLAGAEQYF.

The chain carries TRBV27 and TRBJ2-5, with 7 bases aligning to TRBD2. Germline-derived CDR1 and CDR2 are MNHEY and SMNVEV (reference sequence). CDR3 length: 14 residues. V lost 1 base and J lost 5; bases outside the gene matches: 4. The CDR3 DNA reads TGTGCCAGCAGTTTATGGGGTAGCGGGGAGACCCAGTACTTC. Protein: CASSLWGSGETQYF.

This chain uses TRBV5-4 with TRBJ1-1; 7 nucleotides line up with TRBD1. Trimming removed 0 bases from V and 2 bases from J; junction bases left unmatched: 4. The CDR3 totals 15 residues. In germline, CDR1 is SGHNT, CDR2 YYREEE (reference sequence). The chain's CDR3 is CASSLAGGGNTEAFF. For the CDR3, the DNA is TGTGCCAGCAGCTTGGCCGGAGGGGGCAACACTGAAGCTTTCTTT.

The chain joins TRBV6-1 to TRBJ2-6; D is unresolved. The CDR3 loop spans 15 amino acids. Germline V lookup: CDR1 MNHNS, CDR2 SASEGT. Trimming pared 7 bases from V and 0 bases from J, leaving 10 bases between. The CDR3 spells CASTGPTSGANVLTF. CDR3 DNA: TGTGCCAGCACCGGGCCTACCTCTGGGGCCAACGTCCTGACTTTC.

This sequence joins TRBV10-3 and TRBJ2-6, with 8 bases matching TRBD1. This CDR3 comprises 17 residues. Germline values: CDR1 ENHRY, CDR2 SYGVKD. With 3 bases clipped from V and 0 bases from J, the junction kept 4 bases outside the gene matches. DNA for the CDR3: TGTGCCATCAGTGAAATTGGACAGGGCTCTGGGGCCAACGTCCTGACTTTC. Translated: CAISEIGQGSGANVLTF.

The chain joins TRBV5-4 to TRBJ2-7; no reliable D call. Germline lookup yields CDR1 SGHNT and CDR2 YYREEE (reference sequence). The CDR3 has 14 residues. V lost 4 bases, J lost 2 bases, and 13 bases lay in between. This CDR3 reads CASSRRTFPYEQYF. CDR3 nucleotides: TGTGCCAGCAGCAGACGTACTTTTCCCTACGAGCAGTACTTC.

This clone was observed a handful of times. The chain uses TRBV14 and TRBJ1-3; 7 bases align to TRBD1. The length of the CDR3 is 18 residues. J lost 1 base, V lost 3 bases, and 12 bases had no gene match. Germline CDR1 reads SGHDN; CDR2 reads FVKESK. The CDR3 spells CASSHVFGTAPSGNTIYF. Here the CDR3 DNA reads TGTGCCAGCAGCCATGTATTCGGGACAGCTCCTTCTGGAAACACCATATATTTT.

This clone counts as large. The V and J genes are TRBV7-9 and TRBJ1-1; D is perhaps TRBD1 (6 bases). V shed 4 bases and J shed 0 bases, with 12 bases lying between them. The CDR3 totals 15 residues. Germline CDR1 and CDR2: SEHNR and FQNEAQ (reference sequence). CDR3 DNA sequence: TGTGCCAGCAGCTCAGCGGGACACCTGAACACTGAAGCTTTCTTT. Encoded protein: CASSSAGHLNTEAFF.

The rearrangement uses TRBV11-2 and TRBJ1-1, with a weak D call TRBD1 (5 bases). Germline CDR1 and CDR2: SGHAT and FQNNGV. The CDR3 extends over 13 amino acids. Deletions cut 7 bases from V and 0 bases from J, with 9 bases between. The CDR3 region is CASNWGVNTEAFF. CDR3 bases: TGTGCCAGCAACTGGGGGGTGAACACTGAAGCTTTCTTT.

The chain has TRBV5-4 and TRBJ1-2, with D possibly TRBD1 on 5 matching bases. Germline values: CDR1 SGHNT, CDR2 YYREEE (reference sequence). The CDR3 is 15 amino acids. The V gene lost 4 bases and the J gene lost 4 bases, with 17 bases spanning the gap. CDR3 in amino acids: CASSPSGGTTYGYTF. DNA for the CDR3: TGTGCCAGCAGCCCTTCGGGGGGAACCACCTATGGCTACACCTTC.

The V call is TRBV7-2, the J call TRBJ2-3; D gene ambiguous. Trimming stripped 4 bases from V and 2 bases from J, with 13 bases between. The germline V gene has CDR1 SGHTA and CDR2 FQGNSA. The CDR3 loop spans 15 amino acids. CDR3 nucleotide sequence: TGTGCCAGCAGCTCTATTTCTTCCCCCACAGATACGCAGTATTTT. It translates to CASSSISSPTDTQYF.

The V and J genes are TRBV4-1 and TRBJ2-3; weak D call: TRBD1 (5 bases). This CDR3 region has 17 residues. Germline assignment: CDR1 MGHRA and CDR2 YSYEKL. The V and J ends lost 0 bases and 1 base respectively, with 14 bases between them. In DNA form, the CDR3 reads TGCGCCAGCAGCCAAGATAGGTCTGAAGGGGGCACAGATACGCAGTATTTT. It yields the protein CASSQDRSEGGTDTQYF.

The chain recombines TRBV4-1 with TRBJ2-1; 7 bases agree with TRBD2. Germline lookup yields CDR1 MGHRA and CDR2 YSYEKL. V shed 4 bases, J shed 3 bases, and the junction held 9 bases outside the gene matches. The length of the CDR3 is 16 residues. The CDR3 region is CASSPPAGRHYNEQFF. In nucleotides, the CDR3 is TGCGCCAGCAGCCCACCAGCGGGACGCCACTACAATGAGCAGTTCTTC.

This chain connects TRBV19 to TRBJ2-3; D possibly corresponds to TRBD2 (6 bases). CDR3 length: 14 residues. With 2 bases removed from V and 2 bases from J, the gap between germline ends came to 8 bases. Germline assignment: CDR1 LNHDA and CDR2 SQIVND (reference sequence). The CDR3 sequence is CASSIRRDTDTQYF. The CDR3 nucleotides read TGTGCCAGTAGTATAAGGCGGGACACAGATACGCAGTATTTT.

The chain recombines TRBV7-2 with TRBJ2-1, with 14 bases that match TRBD2. This CDR3 contains 16 residues. Germline CDR1 and CDR2: SGHTA and FQGNSA. The ends lost 3 bases at V and 8 bases at J; junction bases unmatched: 6. The CDR3 coding sequence is TGTGCCAGCAGCTTCAGACTAGCGGGAGGGGGTGATGAGCAGTTCTTC. Amino acids: CASSFRLAGGGDEQFF.

This rearrangement joins TRBV27 to TRBJ1-3; D possibly corresponds to TRBD1 (5 bases). Trimming cost V 6 bases and J 0 bases, with 12 bases left between them. From germline, CDR1 is MNHEY and CDR2 SMNVEV (reference sequence). The CDR3 consists of 15 residues. This CDR3 reads CASRRRAYSGNTIYF. CDR3 sequence (DNA): TGTGCCAGCAGGCGCAGGGCCTACTCTGGAAACACCATATATTTT.

The chain couples TRBV25-1 to TRBJ1-1; D remains unclear. The CDR3 runs 15 residues. V lost 2 bases and J 1 base, leaving 11 bases between the germline ends. Looked up from germline, CDR1 is MGHDK and CDR2 is SYGVNS. CDR3 residues: CASSEVGGRNTEAFF. Written as DNA, the CDR3 is TGTGCCAGCAGTGAAGTGGGAGGGAGGAACACTGAAGCTTTCTTT.

This chain joins TRBV5-1 and TRBJ1-6; D not certain. The CDR3 consists of 15 residues. Trimming took off 0 bases at V and 7 bases at J, with 11 bases between the two ends. Germline V gene data show CDR1 as SGHRS and CDR2 as YFSETQ. The DNA for the CDR3 is TGCGCCAGCAGCTTGGATAGCGGAAGCAATTCACCCCTCCACTTT. Amino acids: CASSLDSGSNSPLHF.

This clone occurred once. The chain carries TRBV18 and TRBJ1-1; D unclear. V lost 2 bases and J lost 1, with 8 bases in between. CDR3 size: 14 residues. Germline CDR1 reads KGHSH; CDR2 reads LQKENI. The CDR3 DNA reads as TGTGCCAGCTCACCAGGGTACGCGAACACTGAAGCTTTCTTT. Protein sequence: CASSPGYANTEAFF. Supplemented by reference TRBV18 and TRBJ1-1, the full variable domain reads NAGVMQNPRHLVRRRGQEARLRCSPMKGHSHVYWYRQLPEEGLKFMVYLQKENIIDESGMPKERFSAEFPKEGPSILRIQQVVRGDSAAYFCASSPGYANTEAFFGQGTRLTVV.

The chain employs TRBV30 and TRBJ2-5, with a weak D call TRBD2 (5 bases). The ends were cut back, 2 bases at V and 5 bases at J, with 18 bases in the middle. The V gene's germline CDR1 is GTSNPN and CDR2 SVGIG (reference sequence). This CDR3 contains 15 residues. For the CDR3, the DNA is TGTGCCTGGAGTTCTTTGGGGTCTAGCACGGAGACCCAGTACTTC. Translating gives CAWSSLGSSTETQYF.